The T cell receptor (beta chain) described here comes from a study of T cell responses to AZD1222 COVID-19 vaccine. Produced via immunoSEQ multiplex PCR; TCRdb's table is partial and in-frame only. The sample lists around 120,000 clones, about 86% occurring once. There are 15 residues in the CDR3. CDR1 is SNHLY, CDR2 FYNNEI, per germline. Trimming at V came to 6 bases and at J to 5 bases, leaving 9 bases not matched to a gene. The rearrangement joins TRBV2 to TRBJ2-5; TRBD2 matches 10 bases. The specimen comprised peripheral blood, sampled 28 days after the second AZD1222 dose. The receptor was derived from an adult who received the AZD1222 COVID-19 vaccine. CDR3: CASRWLAGAGETQYF. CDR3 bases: TGTGCCAGCAGGTGGCTAGCGGGGGCAGGGGAGACCCAGTACTTC.